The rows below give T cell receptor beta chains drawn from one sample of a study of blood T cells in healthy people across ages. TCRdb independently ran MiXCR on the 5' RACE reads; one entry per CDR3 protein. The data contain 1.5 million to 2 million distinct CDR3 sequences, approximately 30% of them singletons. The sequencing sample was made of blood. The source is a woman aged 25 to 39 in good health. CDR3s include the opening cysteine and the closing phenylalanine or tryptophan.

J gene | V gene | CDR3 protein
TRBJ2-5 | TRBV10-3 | CAISESGGRETQYF
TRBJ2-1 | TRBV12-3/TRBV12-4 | CASSFGQVTYNEQFF
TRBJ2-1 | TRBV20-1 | CSASRTSGSHEQFF
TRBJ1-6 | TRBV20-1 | CSAQGSEVGPLHF
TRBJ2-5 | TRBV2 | CASSGTLVGETQYF
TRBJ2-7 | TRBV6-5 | CASSQRAESTYEQYF
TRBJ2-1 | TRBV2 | CASIPEVNNEQFF
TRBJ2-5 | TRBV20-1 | CSATTAGGGGWYQETQYF
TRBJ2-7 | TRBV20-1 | CSARSVSSYEQYF
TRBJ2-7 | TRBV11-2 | CASSLVAGGHSYEQYF
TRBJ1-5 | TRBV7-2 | CASSLALAGQQPQHF
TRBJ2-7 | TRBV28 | CAISTSGSSYERYF
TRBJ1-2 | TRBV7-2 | CASSPPGRSYGYTF
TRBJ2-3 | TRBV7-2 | CVSSLRTGTDTQYF
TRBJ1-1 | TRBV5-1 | CASSLEAGDFPGTEAFF
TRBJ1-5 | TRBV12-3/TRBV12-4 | CASRGDRCEPQHF
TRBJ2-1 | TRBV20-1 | CSASGLAGGPSYNEQFF
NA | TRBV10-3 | CAISESGTGTEQYF
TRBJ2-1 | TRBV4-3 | CASSQDFGTSANEQFF
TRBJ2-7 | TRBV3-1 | CASSPQGSPAYEQYF
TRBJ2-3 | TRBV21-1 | CASSKGMWGARGRTDTQYF
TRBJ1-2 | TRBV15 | CATSRRREGCTF
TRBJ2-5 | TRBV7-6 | CASSTGLWETQYF
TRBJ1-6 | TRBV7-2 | CASSTKHGGVRRDSPLHF
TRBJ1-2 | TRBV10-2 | CASSESRTGGGAYGYTF
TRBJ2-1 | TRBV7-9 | CASSPPGLVLNEQFF
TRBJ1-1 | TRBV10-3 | CAIKAFGGGWNTEAFF
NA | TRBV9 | CASSSRTGSDEQYF
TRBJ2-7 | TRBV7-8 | CASSLEPVAYEQYF
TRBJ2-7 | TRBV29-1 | CSVAPFVTEISYEQYF
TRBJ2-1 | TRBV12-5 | CASGLVLAALGEQFF
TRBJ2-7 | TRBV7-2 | CASSLAGALQYEQYF
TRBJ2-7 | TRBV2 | CASSVAAGRYEQYF
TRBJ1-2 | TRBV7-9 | CASSSGTYGYTF
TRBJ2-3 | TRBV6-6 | CASSYSNRRYFTDTQYF
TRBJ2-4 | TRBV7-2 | CACTWGGAKIQYF
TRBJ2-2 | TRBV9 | CASSVATGLSGELFF
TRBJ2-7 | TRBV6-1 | CASSEEGDSRYEQYF
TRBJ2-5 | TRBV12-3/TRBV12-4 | CASSLYSSGGLSETQYF
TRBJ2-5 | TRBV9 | CASSQAVGETQYF
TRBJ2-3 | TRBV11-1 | CASSLFEPAGKRFYHPDTQYF
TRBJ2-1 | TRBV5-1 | CASSLASSHGEQFF
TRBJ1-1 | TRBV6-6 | CASSYLRQGNTEAFF
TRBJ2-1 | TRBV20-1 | CSARDPAGPTYDQFF
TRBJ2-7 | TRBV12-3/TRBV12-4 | CASNRTGVEQYF
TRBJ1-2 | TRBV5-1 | CASSLGADSYGYTF
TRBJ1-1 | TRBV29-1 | CSARDKNTEAFF
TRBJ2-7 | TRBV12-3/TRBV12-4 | CASSRERDSYEQYF
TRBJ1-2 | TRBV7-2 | CASSLAGVGNYGYTF
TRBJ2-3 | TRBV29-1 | CSVEQGPDTQYF
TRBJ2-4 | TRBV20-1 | CSATPGLGGEEQYF
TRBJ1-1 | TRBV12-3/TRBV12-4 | CASSYVGGSGTEAFF
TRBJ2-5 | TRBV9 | CASSADSGTSSKTQYF
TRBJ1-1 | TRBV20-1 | CSARDFEDTEAFF
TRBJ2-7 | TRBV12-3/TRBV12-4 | CASTKIAGGKTKQYF